The 16 T cell receptor beta chains below all came from one sample that was sequenced in a study of blood T cell repertoires in COVID-19 (dated by TCRdb to 2020 to 2021). Preparation of the library involved the immunoSEQ multiplex PCR assay. Entries here come from immuneACCESS through TCRdb and include only in-frame sequences with V and J called. Some clones fail to appear in such tables; in the studies checked, an unresolved V gene covers under half of the shortfall, and the cause of the remainder is unknown. Present in this sample are 95,000 to 100,000 clones, 85% of which were seen just once. The ten largest clones represent more than 1.5% of the sample. The sample was peripheral blood. These receptors originate from a woman in her sixties or seventies with active or convalescent COVID-19.

This clone has just one count. J is TRBJ2-3 and V is TRBV7-2; TRBD2 aligns across 9 bases. Germline CDR1 SGHTA, CDR2 FQGNSA. V lost 2 bases, J lost 6 bases, and 9 bases stayed unmatched. The CDR3 is 16 amino acids. CDR3 in amino acids: CASSLTAGGSRDTQYF. The CDR3 DNA reads TGTGCCAGCAGCTTAACAGCGGGGGGAAGTCGGGATACGCAGTATTTT.

The gene calls are TRBV2 and TRBJ2-5; the D gene is possibly TRBD1 (5 bases). The CDR3 sequence is 12 residues long. Germline CDR1 is SNHLY and CDR2 is FYNNEI. V lost 4 bases to trimming and J lost 6 bases, with 9 bases between them. CDR3 nucleotide sequence: TGTGCCAGCAGTGGCTCAGGGCAGACCCAGTACTTC. Translation: CASSGSGQTQYF.

This clone occurred once. This sequence joins TRBV5-4 and TRBJ1-2, with 8 bases lining up with TRBD1. The junction had 9 bases not matched to a gene; V was cut back by 0 bases and J by 2 bases. The CDR3 extends over 17 amino acids. Germline V gives CDR1 SGHNT, CDR2 YYREEE (reference sequence). The CDR3 is CASSLVGGQGSNYGYTF. For the CDR3, the DNA is TGTGCCAGCAGCTTGGTAGGCGGACAGGGATCCAACTATGGCTACACCTTC.

The genes are TRBV11-2 and TRBJ2-2; TRBD2 matches at 7 bases. CDR3 length: 15 amino acids. Germline trimming cut 1 base from V and 5 bases from J; bases unmatched to any gene: 4. Germline CDR1 reads SGHAT; CDR2 reads FQNNGV. DNA for the CDR3: TGTGCCAGCAGCTTAGCTCTCGGGGGGACCGGGGAGCTGTTTTTT. As protein: CASSLALGGTGELFF. Based on the CDR3 plus reference TRBV11-2 and TRBJ2-2, the full variable domain is EAGVAQSPRYKIIEKRQSVAFWCNPISGHATLYWYQQILGQGPKLLIQFQNNGVVDDSQLPKDRFSAERLKGVDSTLKIQPAKLEDSAVYLCASSLALGGTGELFFGEGSRLTVL.

Worth noting for this clone: The identical CDR3 is also encoded by other nucleotide sequences in the sample. This chain links TRBV5-4 with TRBJ2-3; D possibly corresponds to TRBD2 (7 bases). From germline, CDR1 is SGHNT and CDR2 YYREEE (reference sequence). V lost 1 base to trimming and J lost 2 bases, with 11 bases between them. This CDR3 region has 15 residues. CDR3 protein: CASSLSGGSTDTQYF. The CDR3 nucleotides are TGTGCCAGCAGCTTGTCGGGGGGCTCCACAGATACGCAGTATTTT.

This chain uses TRBV7-3 with TRBJ1-1; 9 positions match TRBD1. This CDR3 spans 15 amino acids. The germline V gene has CDR1 SGHTA and CDR2 FQGTGA. The ends lost 1 base at V and 4 bases at J; junction bases unmatched: 4. CDR3 bases: TGTGCCAGCAGCTTAATGGGGACAGGGTCCACTGAAGCTTTCTTT. Translating it yields CASSLMGTGSTEAFF.

This rearrangement joins TRBV7-2 to TRBJ2-3; a possible D gene is TRBD2 (5 bases). The ends were cut back, 4 bases at V and 1 base at J, with 9 bases in the middle. This CDR3 contains 14 residues. Per germline, CDR1 SGHTA and CDR2 FQGNSA. The CDR3 spells CASSSVGGTDTQYF. The CDR3 nucleotides are TGTGCCAGCAGCTCAGTCGGGGGCACAGATACGCAGTATTTT.

The chain is built from TRBV3-1 (or the pseudogene TRBV3-2) and TRBJ2-1; D is possibly TRBD2 (6 bases). CDR3 length: 15 residues. V was cut by 4 bases and J by 3 bases, with 13 bases left in between. CDR1 LGHDT and CDR2 YNNKEL come from the germline V gene (reference sequence). The CDR3 DNA follows: TGTGCCAGCAGCCCAGAGCGGGTCGGCTACAATGAGCAGTTCTTC. Its translation is CASSPERVGYNEQFF.

The chain combines TRBV11-3 with TRBJ2-7, with 7 bases aligning to TRBD1. The V and J ends lost 6 bases and 1 base, in that order; junction bases with no gene match: 9. The length of the CDR3 is 15 residues. Germline V CDR1 and CDR2: SGHNT, YENEEA. CDR3 DNA sequence: TGTGCCAGCAGGGCCCGGGACAGTCGATCCTACGAGCAGTACTTC. Amino acid sequence: CASRARDSRSYEQYF.

This chain connects TRBV3-1 (or the pseudogene TRBV3-2) to TRBJ1-2; TRBD1 aligns across 7 bases. The germline gives CDR1 LGHDT, CDR2 YNNKEL (reference sequence). Germline trimming cut 0 bases from V and 4 bases from J; bases unmatched to any gene: 17. This CDR3 is 19 amino acids long. CDR3 protein: CASSQERMGSTGYTYGYTF. CDR3 nucleotides: TGTGCCAGCAGCCAAGAAAGGATGGGGTCGACAGGGTATACCTATGGCTACACCTTC.

This rearrangement joins TRBV12-3 or TRBV12-4 to TRBJ1-1, with D unclear. V was shortened by 2 bases and J by 2 bases, with 6 bases between the two germline ends. This CDR3 has 13 amino acids. The CDR3 spells CASSLQINTEAFF. CDR3 nucleotides: TGTGCCAGCAGTTTACAAATTAACACTGAAGCTTTCTTT.

This chain connects TRBV6-5 to TRBJ2-1; TRBD1 is a possible D gene (5 bases). CDR1 and CDR2 from the germline V gene are MNHEY and SVGAGI. Trimming left V 8 bases short and J 3 bases short, with 11 bases between. The CDR3 sequence is 13 residues long. CDR3 sequence (DNA): TGTGCCAGCGGCCGAGACAGCTACAATGAGCAGTTCTTC. Amino acids: CASGRDSYNEQFF.

The V call is TRBV28, the J call TRBJ1-4; D may be TRBD1 (6 bases). V was pared by 3 bases and J by 10 bases, with 18 bases between. CDR3 length: 15 residues. CDR1 is MDHEN and CDR2 is SYDVKM in the germline V gene. In DNA, the CDR3 is TGTGCCAGCAGTTTTAGGGGGAGCGGGGTTGGAAAACTGTTTTTT. It encodes CASSFRGSGVGKLFF.

The chain links TRBV4-2 to TRBJ2-1; 9 nucleotides line up with TRBD2. V lost 5 bases to trimming and J lost 3 bases; unmatched junction nucleotides: 2. The CDR3 totals 14 residues. From germline, CDR1 is LGHNA and CDR2 YNFKEQ. CDR3 in DNA: TGTGCCAGCAGCGAGCGGGGGGACTACAATGAGCAGTTCTTC. Its protein product is CASSERGDYNEQFF.

The chain combines TRBV19 with TRBJ2-2, with TRBD1 matching 7 bases. Trimming cost V 6 bases and J 4 bases; bases outside gene matches: 5. Germline V gene sequence: CDR1 LNHDA, CDR2 SQIVND (reference sequence). This CDR3 is 14 amino acids long. CDR3 bases: TGTGCCAGTAGGTCGGGACAGCGCACCGGGGAGCTGTTTTTT. The encoded protein is CASRSGQRTGELFF.

The chain carries TRBV19 and TRBJ1-5; the D gene is possibly TRBD1 (5 bases). This CDR3 has 14 residues. V shed 4 bases and J shed 2 bases, with 9 bases lying between them. Looked up from germline, CDR1 is LNHDA and CDR2 is SQIVND (reference sequence). The CDR3: CASSTGNGNQPQHF. CDR3 DNA: TGTGCCAGTAGTACAGGGAATGGCAATCAGCCCCAGCATTTT.